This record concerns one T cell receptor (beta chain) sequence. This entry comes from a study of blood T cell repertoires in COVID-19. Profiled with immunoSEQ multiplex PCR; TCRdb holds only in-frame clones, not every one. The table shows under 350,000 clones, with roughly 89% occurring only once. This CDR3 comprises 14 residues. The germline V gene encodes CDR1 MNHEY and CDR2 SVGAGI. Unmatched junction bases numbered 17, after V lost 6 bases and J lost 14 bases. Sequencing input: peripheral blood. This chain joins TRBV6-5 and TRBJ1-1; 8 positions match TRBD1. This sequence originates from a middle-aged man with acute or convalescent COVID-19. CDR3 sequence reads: CASRPTQGAVEGFF. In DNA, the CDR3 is TGTGCCAGCAGGCCTACCCAGGGGGCTGTCGAGGGCTTCTTT.